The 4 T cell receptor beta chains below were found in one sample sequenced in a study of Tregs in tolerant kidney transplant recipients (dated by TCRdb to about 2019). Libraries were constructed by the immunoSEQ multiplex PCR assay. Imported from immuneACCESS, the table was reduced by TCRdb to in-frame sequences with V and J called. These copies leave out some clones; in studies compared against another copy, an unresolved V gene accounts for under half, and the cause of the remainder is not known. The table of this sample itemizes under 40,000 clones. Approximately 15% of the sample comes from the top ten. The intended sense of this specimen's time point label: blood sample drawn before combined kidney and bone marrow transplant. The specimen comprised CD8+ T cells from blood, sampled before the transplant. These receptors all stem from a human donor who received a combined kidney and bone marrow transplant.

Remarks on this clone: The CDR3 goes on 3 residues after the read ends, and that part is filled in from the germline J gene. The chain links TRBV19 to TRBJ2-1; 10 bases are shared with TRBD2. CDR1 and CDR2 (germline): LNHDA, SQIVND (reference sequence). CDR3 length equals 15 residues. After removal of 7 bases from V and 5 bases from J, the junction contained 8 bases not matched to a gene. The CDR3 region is CASTGLAAANNEQFF. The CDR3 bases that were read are TGTGCCAGTACTGGACTAGCGGCAGCTAACAATGAG.

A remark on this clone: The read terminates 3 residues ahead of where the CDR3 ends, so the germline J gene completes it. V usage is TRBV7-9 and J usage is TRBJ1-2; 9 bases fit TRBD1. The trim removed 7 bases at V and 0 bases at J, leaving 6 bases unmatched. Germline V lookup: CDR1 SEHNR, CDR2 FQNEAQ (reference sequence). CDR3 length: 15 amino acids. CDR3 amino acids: CASIGTGGPNYGYTF. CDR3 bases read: TGTGCCAGCATTGGTACAGGGGGCCCTAACTATGGC.

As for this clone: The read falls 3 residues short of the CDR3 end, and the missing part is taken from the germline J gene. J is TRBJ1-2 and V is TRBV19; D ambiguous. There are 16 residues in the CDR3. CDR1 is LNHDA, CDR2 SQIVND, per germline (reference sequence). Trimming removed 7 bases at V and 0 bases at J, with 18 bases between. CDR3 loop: CASTQERRFPNYGYTF. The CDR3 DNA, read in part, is TGTGCCAGTACCCAGGAAAGGAGGTTTCCTAACTATGGC.

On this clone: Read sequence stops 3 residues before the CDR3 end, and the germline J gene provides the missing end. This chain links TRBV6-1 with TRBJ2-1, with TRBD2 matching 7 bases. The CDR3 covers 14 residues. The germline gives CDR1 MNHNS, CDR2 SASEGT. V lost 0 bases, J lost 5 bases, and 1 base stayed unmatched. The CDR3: CASSEASGDNEQFF. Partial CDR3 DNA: TGTGCCAGCAGTGAAGCGAGCGGGGACAATGAG.